The rows below give T cell receptor beta chains drawn from one sample of a study of T-cell reconstitution after alpha-beta-depleted transplantation in children. TCRdb recomputed calls from the PCR reads with MiXCR, one row per CDR3 protein. The table lists about a million distinct CDR3 sequences, about 29% of them singletons. The starting material was PBMCs, mostly from graft donor cells, obtained 360 days after TCRalphabeta/CD19-depleted stem cell transplant. The receptors were sampled from a boy in the first two years of life who had a stem cell transplant for SCID, so the T cells may come from the graft donor. CDR3s include the opening cysteine and the closing phenylalanine or tryptophan. D genes are given only for firm matches. Clone size is shown for a subset of rows, as once, few, many or a class of expanded clone.

size: few; D: TRBD1; V: TRBV27; J: TRBJ2-7; CDR3: CASSSLNDGTGRLYEQYF; DNA: TGTGCCAGCAGTTCCCTGAATGACGGGACAGGGAGGCTCTACGAGCAGTACTTC
size: few; D: TRBD2; V: TRBV20-1; J: TRBJ2-5; CDR3: CSAGGLAGTQYF; DNA: TGCAGTGCCGGGGGGCTAGCGGGGACCCAGTACTTC
size: few; D: NA; V: TRBV5-5; J: TRBJ2-7; CDR3: CASSLVGVGEQYF; DNA: TGTGCCAGCAGCTTGGTAGGGGTTGGGGAGCAGTACTTC
size: NA; D: NA; V: TRBV11-2; J: TRBJ2-3; CDR3: CASSLGETSTDTQYF; DNA: TGTGCCAGCAGCTTAGGGGAGACTAGCACAGATACGCAGTATTTT
size: NA; D: NA; V: TRBV4-2; J: TRBJ1-2; CDR3: CASSQDPGEGDGYTF; DNA: TGTGCCAGCAGCCAAGATCCGGGGGAGGGAGATGGCTACACCTTC
size: once; D: TRBD1; V: TRBV7-8; J: TRBJ2-7; CDR3: CASSLSGGTGKTYEQYF; DNA: TGTGCCAGCAGCTTATCAGGTGGGACAGGGAAAACCTACGAGCAGTACTTC
size: few; D: TRBD1; V: TRBV29-1; J: TRBJ1-6; CDR3: CSVEEGQGGSPLHF; DNA: TGCAGCGTTGAAGAAGGCCAGGGGGGGTCACCCCTCCACTTT
size: NA; D: TRBD2; V: TRBV20-1; J: TRBJ2-2; CDR3: CSAGGKGTGELFF; DNA: TGCAGTGCGGGGGGGAAAGGCACCGGGGAGCTGTTTTTT
size: NA; D: NA; V: TRBV5-5; J: TRBJ2-7; CDR3: CASSLGRVVYEQYF; DNA: TGTGCCAGCAGCTTGGGCAGGGTTGTGTACGAGCAGTACTTC
size: NA; D: NA; V: TRBV7-2; J: TRBJ2-1; CDR3: CASSSTRHEQFF; DNA: TGTGCCAGCAGTTCTACCCGGCATGAGCAGTTCTTC
size: NA; D: NA; V: TRBV2; J: TRBJ2-7; CDR3: CASSESRISPYEQYF; DNA: TGTGCCAGCAGTGAATCCAGGATAAGCCCCTACGAGCAGTACTTC
size: few; D: NA; V: TRBV28; J: TRBJ2-3; CDR3: CASSRPIGTDTQYF; DNA: TGTGCCAGCAGTAGACCAATTGGCACAGATACGCAGTATTTT
size: NA; D: NA; V: TRBV20-1; J: TRBJ2-3; CDR3: CSAPQTRGIQTDTQYF; DNA: TGCAGTGCCCCTCAAACTAGAGGTATCCAGACAGATACGCAGTATTTT
size: NA; D: NA; V: TRBV7-6; J: TRBJ2-6; CDR3: CASSLRRDAGANVLTF; DNA: TGTGCCAGCAGCTTAAGACGGGACGCTGGGGCCAACGTCCTGACTTTC
size: NA; D: NA; V: TRBV20-1; J: TRBJ2-2; CDR3: CSAQRGAGANTGELFF; DNA: TGCAGTGCTCAGCGTGGAGCAGGGGCGAACACCGGGGAGCTGTTTTTT
size: few; D: NA; V: TRBV29-1; J: TRBJ2-5; CDR3: CSIDSGNQETQYF; DNA: TGCAGTATTGATTCAGGGAACCAAGAGACCCAGTACTTC
size: NA; D: NA; V: TRBV9; J: TRBJ2-7; CDR3: CASSVDGGVVPYEQYF; DNA: TGTGCCAGCAGCGTAGACGGAGGGGTGGTTCCCTACGAGCAGTACTTC
size: many; D: NA; V: TRBV14; J: TRBJ2-7; CDR3: CASSRQGKGLYEQYF; DNA: TGTGCCAGCAGCCGACAAGGGAAGGGACTCTACGAGCAGTACTTC
size: few; D: NA; V: TRBV2; J: TRBJ1-1; CDR3: CASRPVRSVNTEAFF; DNA: TGTGCCAGCCGTCCGGTGAGGTCGGTGAACACTGAAGCTTTCTTT
size: NA; D: NA; V: TRBV9; J: TRBJ2-3; CDR3: CASSAPAGGQDTQYF; DNA: TGTGCCAGCAGCGCCCCTGCTGGGGGCCAAGATACGCAGTATTTT